The 9 T cell receptor beta chains below were found in one sample sequenced in a study of OX40 agonist ivuxolimab in advanced cancers. Clones were read by immunoSEQ multiplex PCR, and TCRdb kept only the in-frame ones, dropping some. In the table there are about 100,000 clones, approximately 91% of which are singletons. The source was CD4+ or CD8+ T cells sorted from blood, collected in a trial of the OX40 agonist ivuxolimab. These receptor sequences come from an adult with an advanced solid tumor such as melanoma, head and neck, liver or kidney cancer.

The CDR3 coding sequence is TGTGCCAGCAGCCAGGGAAGGGCCCTCCACTTT. It yields the protein CASSQGRALHF. The rearrangement joins TRBV5-8 to TRBJ1-6; D possibly corresponds to TRBD1 (5 bases). Germline values: CDR1 SGHTS, CDR2 YDEGEE. This CDR3 is 11 amino acids long. The germline V and J ends were trimmed by 4 bases and 14 bases, with 10 bases remaining between them.

This clone has just one count. The gene calls are TRBV18 and TRBJ2-3, with 11 bases identical to TRBD2. CDR1 and CDR2 (germline): KGHSH, LQKENI. J lost 6 bases, V lost 5 bases, and 7 bases had no gene match. The CDR3 extends over 15 amino acids. This chain's CDR3 is CASSASTSGADTQYF. CDR3 in DNA: TGTGCCAGCTCAGCTTCGACTAGCGGGGCGGATACGCAGTATTTT.

The J gene is TRBJ2-5, the V gene TRBV28, with TRBD2 matching 8 bases. The CDR3 contains 16 residues. CDR1 is MDHEN and CDR2 is SYDVKM in the germline V gene. Trimming at V came to 2 bases and at J to 1 base, leaving 6 bases not matched to a gene. The CDR3 loop is CASSLRRGGLQETQYF. In DNA form, the CDR3 reads TGTGCCAGCAGTTTACGTCGCGGGGGGCTCCAAGAGACCCAGTACTTC.

The chain carries TRBV5-1 and TRBJ2-7; tentatively, D is TRBD1 (6 bases). Per the germline V gene, CDR1 is SGHRS and CDR2 is YFSETQ. CDR3 length: 15 residues. Trimming pared 1 base from V and 6 bases from J, leaving 17 bases between. Here the CDR3 reads CASSLHQQGLGEQYF. DNA of the CDR3: TGCGCCAGCAGCTTGCACCAACAGGGTTTAGGCGAGCAGTACTTC.

The chain uses TRBV19 and TRBJ2-1; 9 bases fit TRBD2. V was pared by 5 bases and J by 8 bases, with 4 bases of the junction left unmatched. The CDR3 runs to 13 residues. The V gene's germline CDR1 is LNHDA and CDR2 SQIVND (reference sequence). CDR3 DNA: TGTGCCAGTAGTGGCGGGAGGGGCTATGAGCAGTTCTTC. Residues: CASSGGRGYEQFF.

The J gene is TRBJ2-4, the V gene TRBV2; D may be TRBD2 (5 bases). This CDR3 has 14 residues. Trimming took 2 bases from V and 9 from J, leaving 14 bases between them. CDR1 and CDR2 from the germline V gene are SNHLY and FYNNEI. The CDR3 region has the DNA TGTGCCAGCAGTGAATCCAGCGTCGAGGGCATTCAGTACTTC. Residues: CASSESSVEGIQYF.

The chain has TRBV28 and TRBJ1-1, with TRBD1 as a possible D gene (6 bases). Trimming cost V 7 bases and J 0 bases, with 12 bases left between them. Germline V gene lookup returns CDR1 MDHEN and CDR2 SYDVKM. This CDR3 contains 14 residues. DNA for the CDR3: TGTGCCAGCAACAGAGCAGGGGTGAACACTGAAGCTTTCTTT. Translated: CASNRAGVNTEAFF.

V usage is TRBV2 and J usage is TRBJ1-1; D may be TRBD1 (6 bases). Deletions cut 3 bases from V and 1 base from J, with 9 bases between. This CDR3 comprises 14 residues. Germline CDR1 and CDR2: SNHLY and FYNNEI. CDR3 sequence reads: CASSEQGPNTEAFF. CDR3 sequence (DNA): TGTGCCAGCAGTGAGCAGGGGCCGAACACTGAAGCTTTCTTT. The variable domain in full, completed from reference TRBV2 and TRBJ1-1, reads EPEVTQTPSHQVTQMGQEVILRCVPISNHLYFYWYRQILGQKVEFLVSFYNNEISEKSEIFDDQFSVERPDGSNFTLKIRSTKLEDSAMYFCASSEQGPNTEAFFGQGTRLTVV.

This chain joins TRBV28 and TRBJ1-3; maybe TRBD1 (6 bases). Germline CDR1 is MDHEN and CDR2 is SYDVKM. Trimming stripped 6 bases from V and 1 base from J, with 10 bases between. CDR3 length equals 14 residues. Written as DNA, the CDR3 is TGTGCCAGCAGGTTAGGGGGATCTGGAAACACCATATATTTT. Translated, it gives CASRLGGSGNTIYF.